The entry below gives a single TCR beta chain sequence along with its context. These data originate in a study of cytomegalovirus exposure and HLA in healthy donors. On the study more broadly: The 100 to 150 validation repertoires and the 666 first-cohort repertoires shared a platform, a later analysis reported.

The V gene lost 3 bases and the J gene lost 0 bases, with 2 bases spanning the gap. Germline V lookup: CDR1 SEHNR, CDR2 FQNEAQ (reference sequence). This CDR3 region has 12 residues. Libraries were prepared by immunoSEQ multiplex PCR; TCRdb keeps only in-frame clonotypes and omits some of them. The sample gives 110,000 to 150,000 clones, roughly 92% of which show up once; approximately 0.7% is in the top ten. The donors formed part of the roughly 120-subject validation cohort, distinct from the roughly 620-subject first cohort. The sample consisted of PBMCs. The rearrangement links TRBV7-9 to TRBJ1-1, with D uncertain. The sequence was obtained from a man younger than 30 in good health and CMV-seronegative. Here the CDR3 reads CASSFMNTEAFF. The CDR3 region has the DNA TGTGCCAGCAGCTTCATGAACACTGAAGCTTTCTTT.